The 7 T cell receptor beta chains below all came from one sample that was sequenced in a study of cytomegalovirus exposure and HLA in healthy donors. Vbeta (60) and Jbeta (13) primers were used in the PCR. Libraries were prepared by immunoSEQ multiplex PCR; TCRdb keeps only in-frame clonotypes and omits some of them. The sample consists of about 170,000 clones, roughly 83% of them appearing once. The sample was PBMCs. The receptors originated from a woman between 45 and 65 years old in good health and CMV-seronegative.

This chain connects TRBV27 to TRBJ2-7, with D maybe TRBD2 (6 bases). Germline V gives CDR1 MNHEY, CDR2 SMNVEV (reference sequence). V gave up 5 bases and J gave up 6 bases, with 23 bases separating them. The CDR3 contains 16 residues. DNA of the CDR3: TGTGCCAGCAGTCTCATAACAATAGCGGCCCCGGCCGAGCAGTACTTC. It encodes CASSLITIAAPAEQYF.

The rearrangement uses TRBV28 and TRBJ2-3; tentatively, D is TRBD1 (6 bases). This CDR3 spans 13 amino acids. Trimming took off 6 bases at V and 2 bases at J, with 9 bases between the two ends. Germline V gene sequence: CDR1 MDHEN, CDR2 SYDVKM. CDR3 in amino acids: CASSRDITDTQYF. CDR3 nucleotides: TGTGCCAGCAGCCGGGACATCACAGATACGCAGTATTTT.

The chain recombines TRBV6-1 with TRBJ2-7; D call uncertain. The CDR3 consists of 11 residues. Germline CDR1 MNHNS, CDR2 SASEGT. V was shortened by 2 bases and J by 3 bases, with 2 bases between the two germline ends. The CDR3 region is CASSELYEQYF. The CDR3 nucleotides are TGTGCCAGCAGTGAACTCTACGAGCAGTACTTC.

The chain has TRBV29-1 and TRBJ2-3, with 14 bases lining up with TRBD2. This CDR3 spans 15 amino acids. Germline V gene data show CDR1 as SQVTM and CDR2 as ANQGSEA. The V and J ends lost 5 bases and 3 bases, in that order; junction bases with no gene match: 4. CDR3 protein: CSVRGTSGSTDTQYF. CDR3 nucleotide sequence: TGCAGCGTTCGGGGGACTAGCGGGAGTACAGATACGCAGTATTTT.

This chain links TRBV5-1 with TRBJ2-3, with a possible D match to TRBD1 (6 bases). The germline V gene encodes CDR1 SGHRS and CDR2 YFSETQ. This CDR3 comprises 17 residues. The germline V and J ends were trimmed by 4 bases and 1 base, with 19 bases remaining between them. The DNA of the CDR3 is TGCGCCAGCAGCAACATGAAAGGACAGAAGGGCACAGATACGCAGTATTTT. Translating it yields CASSNMKGQKGTDTQYF.

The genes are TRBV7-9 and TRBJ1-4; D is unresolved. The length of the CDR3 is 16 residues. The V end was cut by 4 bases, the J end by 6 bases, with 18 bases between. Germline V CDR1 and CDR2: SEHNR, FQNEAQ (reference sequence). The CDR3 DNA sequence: TGTGCCAGCAGCTCGAACGCGGGAAACGGGGATGAAAAACTGTTTTTT. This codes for CASSSNAGNGDEKLFF. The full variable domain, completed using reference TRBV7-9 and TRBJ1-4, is DTGVSQNPRHKITKRGQNVTFRCDPISEHNRLYWYRQTLGQGPEFLTYFQNEAQLEKSRLLSDRFSAERPKGSFSTLEIQRTEQGDSAMYLCASSSNAGNGDEKLFFGSGTQLSVL.

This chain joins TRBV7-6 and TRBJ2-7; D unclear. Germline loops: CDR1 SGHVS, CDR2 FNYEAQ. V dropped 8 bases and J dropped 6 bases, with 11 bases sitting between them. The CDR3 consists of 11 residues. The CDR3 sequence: CASSYEAEQYF. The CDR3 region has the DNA TGTGCCAGCTCATATGAAGCCGAGCAGTACTTC.